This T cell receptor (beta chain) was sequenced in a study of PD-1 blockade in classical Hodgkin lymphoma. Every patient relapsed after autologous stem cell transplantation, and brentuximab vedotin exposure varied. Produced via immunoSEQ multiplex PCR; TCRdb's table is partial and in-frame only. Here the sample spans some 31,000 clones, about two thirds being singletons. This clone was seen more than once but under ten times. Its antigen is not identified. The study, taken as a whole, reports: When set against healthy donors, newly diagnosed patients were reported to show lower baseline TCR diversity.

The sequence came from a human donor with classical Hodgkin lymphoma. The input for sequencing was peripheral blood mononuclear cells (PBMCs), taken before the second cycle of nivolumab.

The CDR3 DNA is TGTGCCAGCAGCTCGAGCCGCCAGATAACTAATGAAAAACTGTTTTTT. It translates to CASSSSRQITNEKLFF. The V gene is TRBV4-2, the J gene TRBJ1-4; no clear D gene. The CDR3 is 16 amino acids. CDR1 and CDR2 (germline): LGHNA, YNFKEQ. Trimming cost V 5 bases and J 1 base, with 14 bases left between them.